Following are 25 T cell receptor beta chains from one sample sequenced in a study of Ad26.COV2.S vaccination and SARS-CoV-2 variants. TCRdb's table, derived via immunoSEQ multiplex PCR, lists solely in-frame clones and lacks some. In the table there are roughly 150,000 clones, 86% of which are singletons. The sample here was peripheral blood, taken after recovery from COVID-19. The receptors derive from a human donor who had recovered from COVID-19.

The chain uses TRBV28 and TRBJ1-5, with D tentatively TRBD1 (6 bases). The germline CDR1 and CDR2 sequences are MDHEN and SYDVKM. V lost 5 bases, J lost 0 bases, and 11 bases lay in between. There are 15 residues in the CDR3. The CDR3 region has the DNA TGTGCCAGCAGTAGCCGACAGGATAGCAATCAGCCCCAGCATTTT. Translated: CASSSRQDSNQPQHF.

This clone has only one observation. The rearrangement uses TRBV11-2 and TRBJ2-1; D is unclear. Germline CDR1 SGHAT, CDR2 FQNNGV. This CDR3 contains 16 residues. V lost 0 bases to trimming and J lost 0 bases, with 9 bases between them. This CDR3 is CASSLDPASSYNEQFF. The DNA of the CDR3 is TGTGCCAGCAGCTTAGACCCAGCTTCCTCCTACAATGAGCAGTTCTTC.

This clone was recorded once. This chain's CDR3 is CASSLSAWAQYEQYF. In DNA, the CDR3 is TGTGCCAGCAGCTTAAGTGCGTGGGCGCAATACGAGCAGTACTTC. The chain links TRBV11-2 to TRBJ2-7; D gene ambiguous. This CDR3 has 15 residues. In germline, CDR1 is SGHAT, CDR2 FQNNGV. The V gene lost 2 bases and the J gene lost 4 bases, with 15 bases spanning the gap.

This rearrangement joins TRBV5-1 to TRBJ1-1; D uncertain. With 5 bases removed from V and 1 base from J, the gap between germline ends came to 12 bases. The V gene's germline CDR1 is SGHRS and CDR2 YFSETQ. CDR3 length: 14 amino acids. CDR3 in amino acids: CASRVGRTNTEAFF. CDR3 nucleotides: TGCGCCAGCAGGGTCGGACGGACGAACACTGAAGCTTTCTTT.

CDR3 bases: TGTGCCAGCACCCTCCCGGGGGGGGCTGCTGAAAAACTGTTTTTT. Protein: CASTLPGGAAEKLFF. The rearrangement uses TRBV28 and TRBJ1-4; weak D call: TRBD1 (6 bases). V shed 7 bases and J shed 7 bases, with 19 bases lying between them. The CDR3 is made up of 15 amino acids. CDR1 is MDHEN and CDR2 is SYDVKM in the germline V gene.

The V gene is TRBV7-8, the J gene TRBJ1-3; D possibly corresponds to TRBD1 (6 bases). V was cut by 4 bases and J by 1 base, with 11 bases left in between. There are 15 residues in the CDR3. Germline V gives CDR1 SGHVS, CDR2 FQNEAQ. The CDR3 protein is CASSSHGQSGNTIYF. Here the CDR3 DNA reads TGTGCCAGCAGCTCTCATGGACAGTCTGGAAACACCATATATTTT. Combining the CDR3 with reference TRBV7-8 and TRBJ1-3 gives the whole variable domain GAGVSQSPRYKVAKRGQDVALRCDPISGHVSLFWYQQALGQGPEFLTYFQNEAQLDKSGLPSDRFFAERPEGSVSTLKIQRTQQEDSAVYLCASSSHGQSGNTIYFGEGSWLTVV.

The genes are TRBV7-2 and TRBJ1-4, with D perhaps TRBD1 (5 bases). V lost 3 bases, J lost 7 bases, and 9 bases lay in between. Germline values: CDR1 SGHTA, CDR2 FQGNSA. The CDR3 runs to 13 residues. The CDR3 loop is CASSLGVGEKLFF. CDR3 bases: TGTGCCAGCAGCTTGGGGGTGGGTGAAAAACTGTTTTTT.

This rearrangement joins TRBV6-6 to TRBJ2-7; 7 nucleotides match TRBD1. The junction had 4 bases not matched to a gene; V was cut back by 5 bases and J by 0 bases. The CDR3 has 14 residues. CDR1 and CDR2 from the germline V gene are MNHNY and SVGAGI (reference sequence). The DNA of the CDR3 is TGTGCCAGCAGTCGGGACAGTTCCTCCTACGAGCAGTACTTC. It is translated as CASSRDSSSYEQYF.

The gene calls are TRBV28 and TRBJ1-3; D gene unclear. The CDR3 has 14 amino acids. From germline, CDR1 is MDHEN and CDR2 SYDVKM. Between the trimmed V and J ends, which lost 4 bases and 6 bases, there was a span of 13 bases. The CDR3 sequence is CASSSGSPINTIYF. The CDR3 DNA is TGTGCCAGCAGTTCCGGGTCGCCGATAAACACCATATATTTT.

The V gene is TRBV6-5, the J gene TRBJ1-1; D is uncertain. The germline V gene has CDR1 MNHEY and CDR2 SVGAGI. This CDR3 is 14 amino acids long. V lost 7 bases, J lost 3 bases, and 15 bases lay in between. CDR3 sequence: CASIPERRYTEAFF. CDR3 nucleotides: TGTGCCAGCATACCAGAGCGTCGGTACACTGAAGCTTTCTTT.

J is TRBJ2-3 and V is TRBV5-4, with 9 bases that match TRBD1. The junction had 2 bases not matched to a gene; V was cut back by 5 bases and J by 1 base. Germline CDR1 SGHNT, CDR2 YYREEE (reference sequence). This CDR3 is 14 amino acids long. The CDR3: CASRTGGGTDTQYF. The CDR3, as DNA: TGTGCCAGCAGGACAGGGGGTGGCACAGATACGCAGTATTTT.

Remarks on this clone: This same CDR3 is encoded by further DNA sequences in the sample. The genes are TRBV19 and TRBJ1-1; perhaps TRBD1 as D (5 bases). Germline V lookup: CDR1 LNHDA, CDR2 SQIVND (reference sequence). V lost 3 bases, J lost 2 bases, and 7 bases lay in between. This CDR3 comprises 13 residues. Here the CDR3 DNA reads TGTGCCAGTAGTATGACAGCAAACACTGAAGCTTTCTTT. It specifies CASSMTANTEAFF.

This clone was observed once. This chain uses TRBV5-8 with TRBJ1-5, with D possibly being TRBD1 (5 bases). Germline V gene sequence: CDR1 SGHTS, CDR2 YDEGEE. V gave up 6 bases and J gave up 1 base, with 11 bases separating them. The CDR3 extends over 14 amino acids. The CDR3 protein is CASNNRGSNQPQHF. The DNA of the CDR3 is TGTGCCAGCAATAACCGGGGCAGCAATCAGCCCCAGCATTTT.

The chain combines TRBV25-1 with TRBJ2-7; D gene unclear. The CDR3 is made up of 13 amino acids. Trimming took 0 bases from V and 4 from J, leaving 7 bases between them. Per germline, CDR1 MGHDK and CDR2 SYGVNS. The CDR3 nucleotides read TGTGCCAGCAGTGAATATTCCCAGTACGAGCAGTACTTC. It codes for CASSEYSQYEQYF.

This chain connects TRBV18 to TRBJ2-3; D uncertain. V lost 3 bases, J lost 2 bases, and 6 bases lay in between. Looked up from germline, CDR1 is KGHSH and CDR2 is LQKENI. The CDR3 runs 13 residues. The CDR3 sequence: CASSPGITDTQYF. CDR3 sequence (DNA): TGTGCCAGCTCACCGGGGATCACAGATACGCAGTATTTT.

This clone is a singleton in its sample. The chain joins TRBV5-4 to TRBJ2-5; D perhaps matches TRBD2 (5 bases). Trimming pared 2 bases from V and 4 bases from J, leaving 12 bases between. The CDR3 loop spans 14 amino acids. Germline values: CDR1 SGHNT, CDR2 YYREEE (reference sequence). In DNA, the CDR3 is TGTGCCAGCAGCTTTCTACGGAGGCGAGAGACCCAGTACTTC. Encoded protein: CASSFLRRRETQYF.

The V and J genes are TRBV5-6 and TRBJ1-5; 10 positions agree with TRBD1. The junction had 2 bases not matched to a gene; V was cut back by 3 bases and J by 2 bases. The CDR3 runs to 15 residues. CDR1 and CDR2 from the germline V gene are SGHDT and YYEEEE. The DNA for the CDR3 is TGTGCCAGCAGCTCCGGGACAGGGGGCAATCAGCCCCAGCATTTT. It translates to CASSSGTGGNQPQHF.

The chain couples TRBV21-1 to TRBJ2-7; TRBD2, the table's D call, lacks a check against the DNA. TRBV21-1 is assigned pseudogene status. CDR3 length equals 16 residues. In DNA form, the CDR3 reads TGTGCCAGCAGCAAAGAGGGACTGCAGCGAACCTACGAGCAGTACTTC. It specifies CASSKEGLQRTYEQYF.

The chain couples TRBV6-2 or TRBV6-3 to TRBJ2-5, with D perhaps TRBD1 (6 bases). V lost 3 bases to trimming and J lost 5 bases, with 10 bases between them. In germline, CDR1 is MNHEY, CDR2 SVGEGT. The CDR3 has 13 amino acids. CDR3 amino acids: CASSYSGGETQYF. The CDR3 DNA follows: TGTGCCAGCAGTTATAGTGGGGGCGAGACCCAGTACTTC.

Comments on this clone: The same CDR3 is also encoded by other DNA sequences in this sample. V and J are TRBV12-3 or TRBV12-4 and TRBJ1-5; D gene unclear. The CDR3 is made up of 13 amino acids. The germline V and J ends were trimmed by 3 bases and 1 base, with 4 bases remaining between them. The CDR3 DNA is TGTGCCAGCAGTTTTAAGAGCAATCAGCCCCAGCATTTT. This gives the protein CASSFKSNQPQHF.

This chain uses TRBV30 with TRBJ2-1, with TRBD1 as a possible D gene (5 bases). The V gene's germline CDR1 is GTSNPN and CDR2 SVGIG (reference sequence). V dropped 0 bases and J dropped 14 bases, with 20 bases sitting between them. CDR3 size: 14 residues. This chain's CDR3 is CAWSVLPQGKVEFF. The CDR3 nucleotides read TGTGCCTGGAGTGTACTCCCCCAGGGTAAGGTGGAGTTCTTC.

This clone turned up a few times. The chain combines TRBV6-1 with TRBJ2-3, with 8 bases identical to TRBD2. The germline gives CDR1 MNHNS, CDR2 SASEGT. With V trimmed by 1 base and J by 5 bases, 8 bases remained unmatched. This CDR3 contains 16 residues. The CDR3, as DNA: TGTGCCAGCAGTGAAGTCCGGGGGGGATCAAGAGATACGCAGTATTTT. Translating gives CASSEVRGGSRDTQYF.

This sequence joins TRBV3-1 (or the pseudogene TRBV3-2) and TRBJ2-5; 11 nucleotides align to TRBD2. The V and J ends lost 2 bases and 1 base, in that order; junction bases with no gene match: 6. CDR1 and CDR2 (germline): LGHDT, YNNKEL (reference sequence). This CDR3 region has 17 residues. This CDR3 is CASSQRGTSGFQETQYF. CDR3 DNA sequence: TGTGCCAGCAGCCAAAGGGGGACTAGCGGTTTCCAAGAGACCCAGTACTTC.

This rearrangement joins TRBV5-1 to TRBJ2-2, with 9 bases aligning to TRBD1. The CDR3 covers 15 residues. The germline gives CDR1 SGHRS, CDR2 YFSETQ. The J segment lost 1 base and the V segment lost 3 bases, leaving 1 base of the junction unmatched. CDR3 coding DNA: TGCGCCAGCAGCTCGGGACAGGGGAACACCGGGGAGCTGTTTTTT. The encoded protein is CASSSGQGNTGELFF.

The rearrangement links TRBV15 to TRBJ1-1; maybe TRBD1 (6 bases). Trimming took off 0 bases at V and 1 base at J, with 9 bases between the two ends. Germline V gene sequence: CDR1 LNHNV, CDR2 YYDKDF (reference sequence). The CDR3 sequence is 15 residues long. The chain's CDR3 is CATSREGRGNTEAFF. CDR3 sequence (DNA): TGTGCCACCAGCAGAGAGGGCAGGGGGAACACTGAAGCTTTCTTT.